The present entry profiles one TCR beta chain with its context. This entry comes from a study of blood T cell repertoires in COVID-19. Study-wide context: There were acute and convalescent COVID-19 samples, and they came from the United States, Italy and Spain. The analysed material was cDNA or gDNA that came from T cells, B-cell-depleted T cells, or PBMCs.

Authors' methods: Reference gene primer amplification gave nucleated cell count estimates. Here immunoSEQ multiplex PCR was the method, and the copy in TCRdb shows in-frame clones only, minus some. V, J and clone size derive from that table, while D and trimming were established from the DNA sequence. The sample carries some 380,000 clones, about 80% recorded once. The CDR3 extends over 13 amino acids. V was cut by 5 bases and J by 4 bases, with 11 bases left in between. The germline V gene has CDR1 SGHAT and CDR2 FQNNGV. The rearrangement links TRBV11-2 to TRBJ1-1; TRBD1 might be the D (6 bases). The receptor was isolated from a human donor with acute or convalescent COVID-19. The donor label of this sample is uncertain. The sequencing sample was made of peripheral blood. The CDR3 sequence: CASSQGRVTEAFF. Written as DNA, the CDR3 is TGTGCCAGCAGCCAGGGGAGGGTCACTGAAGCTTTCTTT. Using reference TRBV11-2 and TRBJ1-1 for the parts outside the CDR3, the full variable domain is EAGVAQSPRYKIIEKRQSVAFWCNPISGHATLYWYQQILGQGPKLLIQFQNNGVVDDSQLPKDRFSAERLKGVDSTLKIQPAKLEDSAVYLCASSQGRVTEAFFGQGTRLTVV.